This T cell receptor (beta chain) is from a study of blood T cell repertoires in COVID-19. Study in general: Samples representing acute and convalescent COVID-19 were sourced from the United States, Italy and Spain.

Assay used: immunoSEQ multiplex PCR; TCRdb lists only in-frame clones, some missing. The top ten clones hold more than 10% of a sample with about 210,000 clones, 75% to 85% of them seen once. The CDR3 totals 14 residues. With V trimmed by 6 bases and J by 5 bases, 7 bases remained unmatched. Germline values: CDR1 LNHDA, CDR2 SQIVND (reference sequence). The chain has TRBV19 and TRBJ1-5; 7 nucleotides line up with TRBD1. Sequencing was carried out using peripheral blood. This clonotype originated in a human donor in a cohort sampled during active COVID-19. The CDR3 DNA follows: TGTGCCAGTAGCCTGAACCAGGGGGATCAGCCCCAGCATTTT. Translating gives CASSLNQGDQPQHF.